The present T cell receptor (beta chain) was sequenced within a study of radiation and T cells in renal cell carcinoma. Findings of the study overall: Top tumor clonotypes rose in blood 2 weeks post-radiation, then contracted.

Indicated time point: blood 4 weeks post-SBRT, at nephrectomy. The treatment here: 15 Gy SBRT to primary tumor, nephrectomy 4 weeks later. Nephrectomy followed 15 Gy stereotactic body radiation by 4 weeks. After SBRT, blood was collected at 2 and 4 weeks, plus baseline. This renal cell carcinoma was of the clear cell type. Clones were sequenced by immunoSEQ multiplex PCR, and TCRdb holds only the in-frame ones, with some missing. The table lists tens of thousands of clones, 85% of them singletons. Trimming at V came to 0 bases and at J to 7 bases, leaving 6 bases not matched to a gene. The germline V gene has CDR1 LGHNA and CDR2 YNFKEQ. The CDR3 is 16 residues long. Concerning this clone itself: Its antigen remains unknown.

The V call is TRBV4-2, the J call TRBJ2-1, with 10 bases identical to TRBD2. The sample consisted of blood, taken from a patient whose treatment included radiotherapy and nephrectomy. This receptor was identified in a man in his fifties with renal cell carcinoma. The CDR3, as DNA: TGTGCCAGCAGCCAAGAAGGGGCTAGCGGGAGTAATGAGCAGTTCTTC. Amino acid sequence: CASSQEGASGSNEQFF.